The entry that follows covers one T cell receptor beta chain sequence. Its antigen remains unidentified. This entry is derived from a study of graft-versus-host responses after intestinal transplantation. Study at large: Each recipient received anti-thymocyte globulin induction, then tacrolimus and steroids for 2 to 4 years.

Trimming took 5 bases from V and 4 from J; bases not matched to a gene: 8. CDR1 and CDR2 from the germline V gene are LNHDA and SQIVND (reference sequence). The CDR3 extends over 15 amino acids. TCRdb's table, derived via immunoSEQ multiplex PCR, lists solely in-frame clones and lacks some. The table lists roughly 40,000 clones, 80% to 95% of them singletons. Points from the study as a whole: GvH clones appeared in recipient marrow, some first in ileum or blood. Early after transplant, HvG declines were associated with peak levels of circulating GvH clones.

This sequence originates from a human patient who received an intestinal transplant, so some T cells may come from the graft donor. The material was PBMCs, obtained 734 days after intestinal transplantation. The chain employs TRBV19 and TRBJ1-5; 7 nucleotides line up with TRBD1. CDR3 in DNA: TGTGCCAGTAGTCCTCCCCCCAGGGGGAATCAGCCCCAGCATTTT. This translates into CASSPPPRGNQPQHF.